The source of this TCR beta chain is a study of shared clonotypes between healthy human individuals. Study summary: Each donor's CD4 naive and CD4 memory cells filled three plates apiece, CD8 naive two, and CD8 memory one.

CDR1 is MNHNS, CDR2 SASEGT, per germline. This CDR3 spans 15 amino acids. Trimming left V 5 bases short and J 1 base short, with 15 bases between. This clone has a single count. What it binds is unknown. Profiled with immunoSEQ multiplex PCR; TCRdb holds only in-frame clones, not every one. This table has around 2.3 million clones, approximately 96% appearing once. General observations from the study: Large depth notwithstanding, sorted-subset sequencing proved incomplete by rarefaction.

The sample taken for sequencing was naive CD4+ T cells sorted from blood. As to subset: CD45RA+ positively selected. The chain couples TRBV6-1 to TRBJ2-7; TRBD2 is a possible D gene (6 bases). This sequence was found in a man aged 18 to 30 in good health. The CDR3 bases are TGTGCCAGCAGTCCCCGGGCCGCGGGGTCCTACGAGCAGTACTTC. Its protein is CASSPRAAGSYEQYF.